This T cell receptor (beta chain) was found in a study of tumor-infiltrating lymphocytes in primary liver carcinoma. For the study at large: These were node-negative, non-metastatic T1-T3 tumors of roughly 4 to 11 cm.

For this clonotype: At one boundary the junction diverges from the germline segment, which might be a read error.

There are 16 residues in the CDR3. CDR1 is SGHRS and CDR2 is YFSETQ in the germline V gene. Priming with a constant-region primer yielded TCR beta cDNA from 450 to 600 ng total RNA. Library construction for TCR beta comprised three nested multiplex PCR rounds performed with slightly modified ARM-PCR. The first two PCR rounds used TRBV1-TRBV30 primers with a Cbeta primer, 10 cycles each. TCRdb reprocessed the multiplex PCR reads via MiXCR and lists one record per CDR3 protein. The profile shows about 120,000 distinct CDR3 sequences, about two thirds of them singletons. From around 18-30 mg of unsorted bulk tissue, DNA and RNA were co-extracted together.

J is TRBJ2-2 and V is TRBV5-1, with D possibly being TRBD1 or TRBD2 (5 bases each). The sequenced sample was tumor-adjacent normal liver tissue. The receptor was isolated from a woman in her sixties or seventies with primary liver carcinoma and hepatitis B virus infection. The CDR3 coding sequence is TGCGCCAGCGGCTTAGGGCAGGGAGCGAACACCGGGGAGCTGTTTTTT. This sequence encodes CASGLGQGANTGELFF.